These 8 T cell receptor beta chains share one sample of origin, sequenced in a study of Graves' ophthalmopathy and Graves' hyperthyroidism (dated by TCRdb to the late 2010s). This sample was sequenced with an Illumina HiSeq 2000. For repertoire sequencing, the TCR beta CDR3 regions were amplified from RNA transcripts. The first round was an RT-PCR using HTBI primers with the Qiagen OneStep RT-PCR kit, and this first round was followed by a second-round multiplex PCR, then size selection and purification. TCRdb trimmed the raw reads at Q25, called clones with MiXCR and kept productive beta chains. CDR3 protein duplicates are merged, each entry listing the most common genes and DNA. The sample has around 590,000 distinct CDR3 sequences on record, approximately 35% of them singletons. Of the sample, around 4% falls within the top ten clones. The sample consisted of peripheral blood or thyroid tissue (not recorded which). These receptors were obtained from an adult man with Graves' hyperthyroidism.

The count of this clonotype is one. CDR3 region: CASSPTGMNEAFF. The CDR3 DNA reads as TGTGCCAGCAGTCCTACAGGGATGAATGAAGCTTTCTTT. This sequence joins TRBV7-9 and TRBJ1-1; possibly TRBD1 for D (6 bases). This CDR3 has 13 residues. V was pared by 6 bases and J by 7 bases, with 15 bases between. Per germline, CDR1 SEHNR and CDR2 FQNEAQ (reference sequence). The whole variable domain, filled in from reference TRBV7-9 and TRBJ1-1, reads DTGVSQNPRHKITKRGQNVTFRCDPISEHNRLYWYRQTLGQGPEFLTYFQNEAQLEKSRLLSDRFSAERPKGSFSTLEIQRTEQGDSAMYLCASSPTGMNEAFFGQGTRLTVV.

The sample holds a few counts of this clonotype. The chain links TRBV13 to TRBJ2-7, with D maybe TRBD2 (6 bases). V lost 5 bases to trimming and J lost 4 bases, with 18 bases between them. The germline gives CDR1 PRHDT, CDR2 FYEKMQ (reference sequence). CDR3 length equals 15 residues. As DNA, the CDR3 is TGTGCCAGCAGCCCGGGCCGGGGGTCTGCGTACGAGCAGTACTTC. This translates into CASSPGRGSAYEQYF.

This clonotype was seen repeatedly, ten times or more. A much larger clone differs by one base, so this may be a read error. DNA for the CDR3: TGTGCCAGCGGGACAGGGGCCTACGAGCAGTACTTC. It yields the protein CASGTGAYEQYF. This rearrangement joins TRBV27 to TRBJ2-7; 10 bases align to TRBD1. The V segment lost 8 bases and the J segment 2 bases; nucleotides outside the gene matches: 0. In germline, CDR1 is MNHEY, CDR2 SMNVEV (reference sequence). CDR3 size: 12 residues.

V gene TRBV10-3 combines with J gene TRBJ2-2; possible D gene TRBD1, 6 bases. The CDR3 has 14 residues. The V gene's germline CDR1 is ENHRY and CDR2 SYGVKD. With 4 bases removed from V and 0 bases from J, the gap between germline ends came to 6 bases. The CDR3 loop is CAISGTANTGELFF. DNA for the CDR3: TGTGCCATCAGTGGGACAGCGAACACCGGGGAGCTGTTTTTT.

This clonotype showed up just once. The rearrangement uses TRBV2 and TRBJ1-6, with 8 bases fitting TRBD1. There are 14 residues in the CDR3. V was pared by 5 bases and J by 9 bases, with 6 bases of the junction left unmatched. Per the germline V gene, CDR1 is SNHLY and CDR2 is FYNNEI. The CDR3 is CASSLTGDSSPLHF. The DNA for the CDR3 is TGTGCCAGCAGTTTGACAGGGGATAGTTCACCCCTCCACTTT.

This clonotype showed up just once. This chain uses TRBV12-3 or TRBV12-4 with TRBJ2-7, with 12 bases fitting TRBD2. The DNA end is more similar to TRBJ2-1, so the J call may be wrong. The CDR3 contains 16 residues. The CDR3 DNA sequence: TGTGCCAGCAGCTTGACTAGCGGGGGTAGCGACAATGAGCAGTTCTTC. It translates to CASSLTSGGSDNEQFF.

Ten or more counts support this clonotype. The chain recombines TRBV29-1 with TRBJ1-1, with D possibly TRBD1 on 6 matching bases. Germline lookup yields CDR1 SQVTM and CDR2 ANQGSEA. The V and J ends lost 7 bases and 10 bases respectively, with 19 bases between them. The CDR3 sequence is 12 residues long. CDR3 sequence reads: CSGLMGGFVAFF. The CDR3 DNA reads TGCAGCGGTTTAATGGGGGGCTTCGTAGCTTTCTTT. Looking up the rest from reference TRBV29-1 and TRBJ1-1 gives the full variable domain: SAVISQKPSRDICQRGTSLTIQCQVDSQVTMMFWYRQQPGQSLTLIATANQGSEATYESGFVIDKFPISRPNLTFSTLTVSNMSPEDSSIYLCSGLMGGFVAFFGQGTRLTVV.

The J gene is TRBJ2-7, the V gene TRBV10-3; unclear D gene. V gave up 0 bases and J gave up 4 bases, with 10 bases separating them. The CDR3 spans 14 residues. Germline V lookup: CDR1 ENHRY, CDR2 SYGVKD. This CDR3 reads CAISESQLSYEQYF. The CDR3 bases are TGTGCCATCAGTGAGTCGCAACTTAGTTACGAGCAGTACTTC.